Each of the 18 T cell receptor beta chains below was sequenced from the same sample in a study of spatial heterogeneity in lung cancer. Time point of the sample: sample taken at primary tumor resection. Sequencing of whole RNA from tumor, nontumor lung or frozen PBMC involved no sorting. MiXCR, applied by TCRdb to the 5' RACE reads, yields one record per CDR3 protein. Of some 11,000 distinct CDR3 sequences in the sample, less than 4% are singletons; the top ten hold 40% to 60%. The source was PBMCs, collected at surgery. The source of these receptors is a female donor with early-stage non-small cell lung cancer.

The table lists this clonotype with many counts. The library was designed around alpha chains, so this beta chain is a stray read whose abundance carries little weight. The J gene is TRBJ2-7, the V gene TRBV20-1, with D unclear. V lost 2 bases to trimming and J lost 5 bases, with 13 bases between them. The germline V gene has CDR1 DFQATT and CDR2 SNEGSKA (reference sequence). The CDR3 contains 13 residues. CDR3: CSARFPGVDEQYF. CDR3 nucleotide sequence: TGCAGTGCTAGATTTCCGGGTGTAGACGAGCAGTACTTC.

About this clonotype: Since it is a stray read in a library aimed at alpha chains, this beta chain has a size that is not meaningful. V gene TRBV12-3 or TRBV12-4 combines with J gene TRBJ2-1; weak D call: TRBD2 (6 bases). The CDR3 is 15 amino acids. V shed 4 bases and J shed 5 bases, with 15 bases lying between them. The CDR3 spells CASSWSGWRDNEQFF. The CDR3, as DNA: TGTGCCAGCAGTTGGTCAGGGTGGAGGGACAATGAGCAGTTCTTC.

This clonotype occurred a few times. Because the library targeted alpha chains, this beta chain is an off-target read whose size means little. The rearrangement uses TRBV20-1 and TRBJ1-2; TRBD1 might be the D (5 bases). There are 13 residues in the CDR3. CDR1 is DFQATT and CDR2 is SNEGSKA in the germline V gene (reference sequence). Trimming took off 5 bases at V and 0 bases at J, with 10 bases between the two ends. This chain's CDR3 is CSAGTATNYGYTF. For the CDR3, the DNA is TGCAGTGCTGGGACCGCTACTAACTATGGCTACACCTTC.

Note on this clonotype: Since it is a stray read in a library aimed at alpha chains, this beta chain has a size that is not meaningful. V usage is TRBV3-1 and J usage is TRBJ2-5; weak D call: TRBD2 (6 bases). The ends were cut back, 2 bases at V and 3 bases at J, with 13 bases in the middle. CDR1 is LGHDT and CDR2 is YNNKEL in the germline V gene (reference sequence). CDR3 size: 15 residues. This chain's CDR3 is CASSQTAGGEETQYF. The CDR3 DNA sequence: TGTGCCAGCAGCCAAACGGCCGGGGGAGAAGAGACCCAGTACTTC.

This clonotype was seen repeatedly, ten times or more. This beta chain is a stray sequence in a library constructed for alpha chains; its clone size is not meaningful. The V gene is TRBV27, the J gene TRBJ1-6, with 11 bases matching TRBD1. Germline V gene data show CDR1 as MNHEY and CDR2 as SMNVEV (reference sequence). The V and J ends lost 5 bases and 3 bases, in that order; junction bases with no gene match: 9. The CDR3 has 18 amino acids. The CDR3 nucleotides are TGTGCCAGCAGTCCGGGACAGGGGGTTGGCGGCTATAATTCACCCCTCCACTTT. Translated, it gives CASSPGQGVGGYNSPLHF.

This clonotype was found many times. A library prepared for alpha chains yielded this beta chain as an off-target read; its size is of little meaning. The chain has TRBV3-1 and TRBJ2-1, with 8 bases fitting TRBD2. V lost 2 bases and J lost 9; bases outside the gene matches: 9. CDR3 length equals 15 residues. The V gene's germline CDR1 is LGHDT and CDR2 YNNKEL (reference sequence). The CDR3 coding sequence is TGTGCCAGCAGCCAAACGAGCGGGAGTGGACTTGAGCAGTTCTTC. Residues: CASSQTSGSGLEQFF.

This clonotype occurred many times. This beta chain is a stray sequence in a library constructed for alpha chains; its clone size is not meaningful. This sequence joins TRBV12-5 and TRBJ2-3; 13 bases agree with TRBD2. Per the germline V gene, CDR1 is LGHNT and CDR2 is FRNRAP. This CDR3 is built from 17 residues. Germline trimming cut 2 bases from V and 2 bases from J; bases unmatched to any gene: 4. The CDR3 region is CASGLRTSGGTTDTQYF. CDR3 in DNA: TGTGCTAGTGGTTTGAGGACTAGCGGGGGCACCACAGATACGCAGTATTTT. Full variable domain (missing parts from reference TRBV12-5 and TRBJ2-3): DARVTQTPRHKVTEMGQEVTMRCQPILGHNTVFWYRQTMMQGLELLAYFRNRAPLDDSGMPKDRFSAEMPDATLATLKIQPSEPRDSAVYFCASGLRTSGGTTDTQYFGPGTRLTVL.

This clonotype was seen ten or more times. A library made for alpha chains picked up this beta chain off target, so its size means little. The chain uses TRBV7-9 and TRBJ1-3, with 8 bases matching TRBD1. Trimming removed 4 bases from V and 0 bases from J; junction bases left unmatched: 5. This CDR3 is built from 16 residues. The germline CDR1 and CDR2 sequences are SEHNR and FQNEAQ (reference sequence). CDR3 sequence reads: CASSSGQGGSGNTIYF. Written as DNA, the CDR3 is TGTGCCAGCAGCTCTGGACAGGGAGGCTCTGGAAACACCATATATTTT. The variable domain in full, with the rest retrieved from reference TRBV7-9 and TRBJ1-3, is DTGVSQNPRHKITKRGQNVTFRCDPISEHNRLYWYRQTLGQGPEFLTYFQNEAQLEKSRLLSDRFSAERPKGSFSTLEIQRTEQGDSAMYLCASSSGQGGSGNTIYFGEGSWLTVV.

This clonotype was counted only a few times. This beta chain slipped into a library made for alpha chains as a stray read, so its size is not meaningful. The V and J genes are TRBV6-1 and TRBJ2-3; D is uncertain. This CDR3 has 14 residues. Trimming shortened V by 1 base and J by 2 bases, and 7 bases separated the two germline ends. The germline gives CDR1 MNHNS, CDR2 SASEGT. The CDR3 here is CASSEGGHTDTQYF. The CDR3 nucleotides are TGTGCCAGCAGTGAAGGCGGCCACACAGATACGCAGTATTTT.

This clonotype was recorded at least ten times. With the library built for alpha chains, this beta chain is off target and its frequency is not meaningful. The CDR3: CASSRVNTEAFF. The CDR3 coding sequence is TGTGCCAGCAGCAGGGTGAACACTGAAGCTTTCTTT. The chain uses TRBV7-2 and TRBJ1-1; D unresolved. Germline CDR1 and CDR2: SGHTA and FQGNSA. This CDR3 region has 12 residues. The V and J ends lost 5 bases and 0 bases respectively, with 4 bases between them.

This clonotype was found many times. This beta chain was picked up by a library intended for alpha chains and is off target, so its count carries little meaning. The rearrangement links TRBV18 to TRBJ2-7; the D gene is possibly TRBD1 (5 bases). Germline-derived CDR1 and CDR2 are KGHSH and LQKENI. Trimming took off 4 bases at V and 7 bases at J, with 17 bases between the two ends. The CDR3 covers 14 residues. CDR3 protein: CASSLDARVREQYF. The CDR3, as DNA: TGTGCCAGCTCACTAGACGCCAGGGTGAGGGAGCAGTACTTC.

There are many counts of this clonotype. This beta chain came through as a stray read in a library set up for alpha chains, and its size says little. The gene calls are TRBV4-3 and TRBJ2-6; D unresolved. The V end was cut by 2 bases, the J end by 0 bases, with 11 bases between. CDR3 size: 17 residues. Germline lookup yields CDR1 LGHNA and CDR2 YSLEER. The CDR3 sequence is CASSQSPRISGANVLTF. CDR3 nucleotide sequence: TGCGCCAGCAGCCAAAGCCCCCGGATCTCTGGGGCCAACGTCCTGACTTTC.

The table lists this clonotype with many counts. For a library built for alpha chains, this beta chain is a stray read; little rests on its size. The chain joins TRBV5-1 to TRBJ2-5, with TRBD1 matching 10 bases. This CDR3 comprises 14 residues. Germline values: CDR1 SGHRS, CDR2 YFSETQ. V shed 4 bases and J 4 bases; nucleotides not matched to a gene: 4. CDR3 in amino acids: CASSPRTGGETQYF. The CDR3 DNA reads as TGCGCCAGCAGCCCAAGGACAGGGGGAGAGACCCAGTACTTC.

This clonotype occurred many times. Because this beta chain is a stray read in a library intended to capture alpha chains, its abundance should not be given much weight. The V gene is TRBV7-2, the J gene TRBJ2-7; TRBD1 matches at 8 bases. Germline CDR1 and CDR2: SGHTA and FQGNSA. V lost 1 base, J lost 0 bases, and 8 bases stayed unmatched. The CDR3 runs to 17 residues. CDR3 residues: CASSLDRGDRGSYEQYF. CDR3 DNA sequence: TGTGCCAGCAGCTTAGATCGAGGCGACAGGGGCTCCTACGAGCAGTACTTC.

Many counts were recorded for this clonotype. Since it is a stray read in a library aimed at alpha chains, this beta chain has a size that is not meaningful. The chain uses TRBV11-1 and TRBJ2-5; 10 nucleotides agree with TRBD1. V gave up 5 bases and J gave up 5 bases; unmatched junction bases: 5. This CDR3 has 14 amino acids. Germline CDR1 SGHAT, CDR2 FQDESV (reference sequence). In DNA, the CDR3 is TGTGCCAGCAGCCCGACAGGGGGCATGGAGACCCAGTACTTC. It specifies CASSPTGGMETQYF.

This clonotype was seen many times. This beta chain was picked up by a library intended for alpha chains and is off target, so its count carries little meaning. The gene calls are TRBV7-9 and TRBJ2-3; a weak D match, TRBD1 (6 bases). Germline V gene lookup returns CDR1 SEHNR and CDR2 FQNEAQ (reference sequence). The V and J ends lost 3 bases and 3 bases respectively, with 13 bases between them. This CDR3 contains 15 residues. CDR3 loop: CASSLDSPKTDTQYF. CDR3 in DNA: TGTGCCAGCAGCTTGGACAGTCCCAAAACAGATACGCAGTATTTT.

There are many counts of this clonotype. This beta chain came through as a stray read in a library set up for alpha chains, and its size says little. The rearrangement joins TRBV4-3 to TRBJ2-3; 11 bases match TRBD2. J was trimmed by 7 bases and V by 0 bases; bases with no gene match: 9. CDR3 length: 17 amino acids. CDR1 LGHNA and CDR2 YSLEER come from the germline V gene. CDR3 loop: CASSQDGTSGHANTQYF. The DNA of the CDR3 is TGCGCCAGCAGCCAAGATGGGACTAGCGGTCACGCGAATACGCAGTATTTT.

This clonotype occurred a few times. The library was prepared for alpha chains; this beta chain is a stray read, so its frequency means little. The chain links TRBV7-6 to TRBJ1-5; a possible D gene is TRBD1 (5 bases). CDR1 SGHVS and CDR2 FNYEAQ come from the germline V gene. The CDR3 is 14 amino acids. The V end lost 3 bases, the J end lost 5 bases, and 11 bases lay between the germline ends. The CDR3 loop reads CASSFLGADQPQHF. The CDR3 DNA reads TGTGCCAGCAGCTTCCTAGGGGCCGATCAGCCCCAGCATTTT. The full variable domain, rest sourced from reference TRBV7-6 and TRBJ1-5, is GAGVSQSPRYKVTKRGQDVALRCDPISGHVSLYWYRQALGQGPEFLTYFNYEAQQDKSGLPNDRFSAERPEGSISTLTIQRTEQRDSAMYRCASSFLGADQPQHFGDGTRLSIL.